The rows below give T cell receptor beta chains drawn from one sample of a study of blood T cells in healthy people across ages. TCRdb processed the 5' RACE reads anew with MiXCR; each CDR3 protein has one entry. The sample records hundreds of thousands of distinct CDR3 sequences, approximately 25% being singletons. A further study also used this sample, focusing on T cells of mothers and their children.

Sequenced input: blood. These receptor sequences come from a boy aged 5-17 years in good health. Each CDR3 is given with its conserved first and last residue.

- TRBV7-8 CASSSTSGQEAQYF
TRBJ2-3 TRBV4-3 CASSQGERDTQYF
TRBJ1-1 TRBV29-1 CSAPRGSSRAQEAFF
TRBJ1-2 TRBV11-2 CASSLERTDYGYTF
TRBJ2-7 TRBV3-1 CASSRKGPTYEQYF
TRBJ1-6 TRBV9 CASSTRPGQGSPLHF
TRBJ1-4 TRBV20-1 CSAKGPPNEKLFF
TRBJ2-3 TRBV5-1 CASSLELAGRTDTQYF
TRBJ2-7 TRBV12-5 CASGNRGLLYF
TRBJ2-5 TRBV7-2 CASSLSLKETQYF
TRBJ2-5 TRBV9 CASSIRTGETQYF
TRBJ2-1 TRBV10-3 CAISVSPYNDQFF
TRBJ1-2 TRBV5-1 CASSWGARQGSFGYTF
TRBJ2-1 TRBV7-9 CASTSSLGRSSYNEQFF